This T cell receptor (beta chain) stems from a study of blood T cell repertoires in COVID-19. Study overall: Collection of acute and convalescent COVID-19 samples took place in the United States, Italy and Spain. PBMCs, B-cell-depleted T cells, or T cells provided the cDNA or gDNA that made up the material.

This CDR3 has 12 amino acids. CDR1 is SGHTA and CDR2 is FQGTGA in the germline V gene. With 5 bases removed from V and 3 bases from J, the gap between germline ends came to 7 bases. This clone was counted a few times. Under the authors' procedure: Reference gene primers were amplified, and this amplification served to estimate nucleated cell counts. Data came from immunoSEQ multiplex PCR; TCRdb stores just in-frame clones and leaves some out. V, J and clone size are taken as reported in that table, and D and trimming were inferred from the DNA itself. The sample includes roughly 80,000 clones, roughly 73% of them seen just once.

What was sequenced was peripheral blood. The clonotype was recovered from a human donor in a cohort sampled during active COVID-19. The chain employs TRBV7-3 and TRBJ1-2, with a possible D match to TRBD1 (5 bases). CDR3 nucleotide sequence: TGTGCCAGCAGCCCGGGGGACTATGGCTACACCTTC. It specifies CASSPGDYGYTF.